The sequence of this T cell receptor (beta chain) was determined in a study of T cell responses to AZD1222 COVID-19 vaccine. Study-wide background: Second doses at about 4 or about 12 weeks were pooled.

Study-level points and caveats: Sampling that yielded the repertoires occurred only after the peak T cell response. White British donors predominated, females outnumbered males, and clonal diversity was possibly underestimated.

This table comes from immunoSEQ multiplex PCR, and its TCRdb copy is limited to in-frame clones, with some not included. The sample has 40,000 to 55,000 clones; roughly 80% are singletons. For this clone: The antigen is not known.

V was shortened by 7 bases and J by 5 bases, with 9 bases between the two germline ends. CDR1 and CDR2 (germline): MNHEY, SVGAGI. There are 13 residues in the CDR3. This rearrangement joins TRBV6-5 to TRBJ1-6; tentative D call: TRBD1 (5 bases). The source material was peripheral blood, sampled on day 0 of AZD1222 vaccination. This clonotype originated in an adult in good health. The CDR3 loop reads CASTRQHNSPLHF. In DNA, the CDR3 is TGTGCCAGCACGAGACAGCATAATTCACCCCTCCACTTT.